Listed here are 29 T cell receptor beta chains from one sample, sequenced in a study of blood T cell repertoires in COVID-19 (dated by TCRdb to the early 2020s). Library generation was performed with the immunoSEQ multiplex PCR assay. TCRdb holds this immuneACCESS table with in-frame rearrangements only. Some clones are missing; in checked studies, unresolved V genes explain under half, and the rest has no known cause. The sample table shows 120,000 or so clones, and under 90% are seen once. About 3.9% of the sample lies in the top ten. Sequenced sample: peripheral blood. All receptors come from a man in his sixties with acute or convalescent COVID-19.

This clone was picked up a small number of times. CDR3 coding DNA: TGTGCCAGCAGCCCTCATCGGACAGGGGGGAACACTGAAGCTTTCTTT. Its translation: CASSPHRTGGNTEAFF. The chain joins TRBV28 to TRBJ1-1, with TRBD1 matching 10 bases. V lost 6 bases to trimming and J lost 1 base; unmatched junction nucleotides: 8. Looked up from germline, CDR1 is MDHEN and CDR2 is SYDVKM. The CDR3 length is 16 residues.

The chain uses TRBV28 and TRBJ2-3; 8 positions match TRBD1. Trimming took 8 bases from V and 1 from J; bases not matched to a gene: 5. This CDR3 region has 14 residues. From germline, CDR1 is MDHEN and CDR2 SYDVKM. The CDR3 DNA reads TGTGCCAGCCAGGGGGCGCCTCGCACAGATACGCAGTATTTT. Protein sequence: CASQGAPRTDTQYF.

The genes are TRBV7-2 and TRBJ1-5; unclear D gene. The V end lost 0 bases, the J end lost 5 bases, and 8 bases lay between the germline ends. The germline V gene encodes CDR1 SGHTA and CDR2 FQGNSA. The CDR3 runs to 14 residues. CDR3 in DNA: TGTGCCAGCAGCTTAGCTGCAGGATATCAGCCCCAGCATTTT. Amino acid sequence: CASSLAAGYQPQHF.

The CDR3 DNA is TGTGCCAGCAGCTCCGGGACTAGCGCCGAGCAGTTCTTC. As protein: CASSSGTSAEQFF. The chain is built from TRBV9 and TRBJ2-1, with 10 bases lining up with TRBD2. With V trimmed by 4 bases and J by 10 bases, 5 bases remained unmatched. This CDR3 contains 13 residues. CDR1 and CDR2 (germline): SGDLS, YYNGEE.

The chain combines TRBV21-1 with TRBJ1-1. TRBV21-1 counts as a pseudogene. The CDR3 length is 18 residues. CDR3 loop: CASSKRHPLRGRGGEAFF. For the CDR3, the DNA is TGTGCCAGCAGCAAAAGGCATCCACTTAGAGGAAGGGGAGGTGAAGCTTTCTTT.

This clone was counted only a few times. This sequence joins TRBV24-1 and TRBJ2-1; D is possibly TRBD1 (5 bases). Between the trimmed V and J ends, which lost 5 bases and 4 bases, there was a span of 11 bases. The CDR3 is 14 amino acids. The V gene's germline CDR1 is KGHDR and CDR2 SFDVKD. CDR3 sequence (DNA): TGTGCCACCAGTGGGCAGGGTAATTACAATGAGCAGTTCTTC. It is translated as CATSGQGNYNEQFF.

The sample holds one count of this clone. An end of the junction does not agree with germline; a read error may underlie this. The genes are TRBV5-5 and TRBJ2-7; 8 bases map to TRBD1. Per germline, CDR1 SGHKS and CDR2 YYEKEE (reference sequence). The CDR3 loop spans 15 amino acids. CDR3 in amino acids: CASTLPTGVTFEQYF. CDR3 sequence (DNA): TGTGCCAGCACCTTGCCGACAGGGGTGACCTTCGAGCAGTACTTC.

The CDR3: CASSPEGTGGNEQFF. The CDR3 region has the DNA TGTGCCAGCAGCCCCGAGGGGACAGGGGGCAATGAGCAGTTCTTC. The rearrangement joins TRBV3-1 (or the pseudogene TRBV3-2) to TRBJ2-1; 11 bases are a match to TRBD1. The CDR3 runs to 15 residues. CDR1 and CDR2 from the germline V gene are LGHDT and YNNKEL (reference sequence). V was clipped by 4 bases and J by 6 bases; unmatched bases: 5.

In nucleotides, the CDR3 is TGTGCCAGCAGCGTAGATTTAGGAGGGTACGAGCAGTACTTC. Its translation is CASSVDLGGYEQYF. The chain joins TRBV9 to TRBJ2-7, with D possibly matching TRBD2 (6 bases). Trimming cost V 0 bases and J 4 bases, with 11 bases left between them. Per the germline V gene, CDR1 is SGDLS and CDR2 is YYNGEE. The CDR3 totals 14 residues.

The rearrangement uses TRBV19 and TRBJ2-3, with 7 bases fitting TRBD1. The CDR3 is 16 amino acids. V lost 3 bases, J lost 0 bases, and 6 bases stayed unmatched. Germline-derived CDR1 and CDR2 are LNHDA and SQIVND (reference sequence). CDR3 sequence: CASSIVLGQSTDTQYF. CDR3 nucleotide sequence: TGTGCCAGTAGTATTGTCCTGGGACAGAGCACAGATACGCAGTATTTT.

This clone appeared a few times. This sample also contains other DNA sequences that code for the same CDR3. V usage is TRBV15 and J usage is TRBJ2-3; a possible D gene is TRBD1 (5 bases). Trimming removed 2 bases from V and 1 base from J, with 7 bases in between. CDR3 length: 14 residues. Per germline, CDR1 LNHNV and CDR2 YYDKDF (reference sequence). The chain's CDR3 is CATSRQGGTDTQYF. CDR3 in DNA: TGTGCCACCAGCAGACAGGGTGGCACAGATACGCAGTATTTT.

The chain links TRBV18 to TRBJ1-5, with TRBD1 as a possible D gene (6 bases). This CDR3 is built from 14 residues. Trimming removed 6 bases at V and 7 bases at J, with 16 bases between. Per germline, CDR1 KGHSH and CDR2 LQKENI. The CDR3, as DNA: TGTGCCAGCTCCCGGGAACAGGGAGCCCAGCCCCAGCATTTT. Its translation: CASSREQGAQPQHF.

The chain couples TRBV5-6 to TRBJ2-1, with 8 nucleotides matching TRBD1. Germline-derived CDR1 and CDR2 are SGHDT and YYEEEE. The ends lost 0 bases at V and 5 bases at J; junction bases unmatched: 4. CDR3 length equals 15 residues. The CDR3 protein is CASSLDQGAHNEQFF. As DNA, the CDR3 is TGTGCCAGCAGCTTGGATCAGGGGGCCCACAATGAGCAGTTCTTC.

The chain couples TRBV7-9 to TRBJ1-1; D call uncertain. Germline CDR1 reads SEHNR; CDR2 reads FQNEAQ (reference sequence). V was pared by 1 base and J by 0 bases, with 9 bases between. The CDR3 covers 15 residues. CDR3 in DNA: TGTGCCAGCAGCTTAGTTTTGGCGGTGAACACTGAAGCTTTCTTT. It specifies CASSLVLAVNTEAFF.

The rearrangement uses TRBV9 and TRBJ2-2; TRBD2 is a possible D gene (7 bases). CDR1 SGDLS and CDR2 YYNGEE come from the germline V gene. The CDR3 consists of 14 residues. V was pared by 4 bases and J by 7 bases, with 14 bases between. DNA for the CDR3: TGTGCCAGCAGCTTCAGGGGAGGGGGCGGGGAGCTGTTTTTT. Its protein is CASSFRGGGGELFF.

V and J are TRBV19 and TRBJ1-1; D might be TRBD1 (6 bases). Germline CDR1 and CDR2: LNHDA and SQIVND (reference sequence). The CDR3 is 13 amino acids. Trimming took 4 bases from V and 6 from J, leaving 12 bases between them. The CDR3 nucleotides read TGTGCCAGTAGTACCAGGGGTGGGGCTGAAGCTTTCTTT. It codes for CASSTRGGAEAFF.

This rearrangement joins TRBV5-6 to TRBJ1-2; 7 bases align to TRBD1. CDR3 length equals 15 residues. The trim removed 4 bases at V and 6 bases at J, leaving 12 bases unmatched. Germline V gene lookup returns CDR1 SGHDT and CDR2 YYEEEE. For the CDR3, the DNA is TGTGCCAGCAGCCCGCCTAGACAGGGAAGGAATGGCTACACCTTC. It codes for CASSPPRQGRNGYTF.

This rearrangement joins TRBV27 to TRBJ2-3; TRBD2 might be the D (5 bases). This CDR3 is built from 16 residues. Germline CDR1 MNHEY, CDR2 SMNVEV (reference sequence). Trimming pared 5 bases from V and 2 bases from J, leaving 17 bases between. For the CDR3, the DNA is TGTGCCAGCAGTCCAAGCAAGAGCGGCATCACAGATACGCAGTATTTT. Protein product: CASSPSKSGITDTQYF.

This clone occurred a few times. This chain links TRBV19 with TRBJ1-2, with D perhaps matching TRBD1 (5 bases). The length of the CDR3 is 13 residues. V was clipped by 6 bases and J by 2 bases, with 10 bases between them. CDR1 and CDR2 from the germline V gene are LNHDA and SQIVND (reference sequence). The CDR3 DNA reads TGTGCCAGTAGGGCGGACACGAACTATGGCTACACCTTC. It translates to CASRADTNYGYTF. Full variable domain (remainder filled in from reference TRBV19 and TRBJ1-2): DGGITQSPKYLFRKEGQNVTLSCEQNLNHDAMYWYRQDPGQGLRLIYYSQIVNDFQKGDIAEGYSVSREKKESFPLTVTSAQKNPTAFYLCASRADTNYGYTFGSGTRLTVV.

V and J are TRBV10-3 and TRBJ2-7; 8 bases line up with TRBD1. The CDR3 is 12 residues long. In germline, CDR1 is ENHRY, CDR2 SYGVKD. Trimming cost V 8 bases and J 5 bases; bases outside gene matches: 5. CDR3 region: CAIQDREHEQYF. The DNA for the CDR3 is TGTGCCATCCAGGACAGGGAGCACGAGCAGTACTTC.

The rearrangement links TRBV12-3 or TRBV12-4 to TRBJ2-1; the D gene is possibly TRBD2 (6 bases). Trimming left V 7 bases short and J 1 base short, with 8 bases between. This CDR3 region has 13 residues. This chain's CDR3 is CASTAGSYNEQFF. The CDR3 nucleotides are TGTGCCAGCACCGCGGGGTCCTACAATGAGCAGTTCTTC.

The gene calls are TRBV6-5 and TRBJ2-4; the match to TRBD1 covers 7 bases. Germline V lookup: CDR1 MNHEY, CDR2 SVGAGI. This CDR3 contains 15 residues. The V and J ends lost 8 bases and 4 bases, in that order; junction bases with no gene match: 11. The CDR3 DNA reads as TGTGCCAGCTCGAGGGGACAGAATGATAAAAACATTCAGTACTTC. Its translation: CASSRGQNDKNIQYF.

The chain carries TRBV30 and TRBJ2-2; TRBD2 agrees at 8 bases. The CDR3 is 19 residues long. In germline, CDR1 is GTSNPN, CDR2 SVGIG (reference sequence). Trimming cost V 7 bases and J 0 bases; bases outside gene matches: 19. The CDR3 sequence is CAYPRKGLAGTPNTGELFF. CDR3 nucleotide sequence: TGTGCCTACCCCAGAAAGGGGCTAGCGGGTACCCCGAACACCGGGGAGCTGTTTTTT.

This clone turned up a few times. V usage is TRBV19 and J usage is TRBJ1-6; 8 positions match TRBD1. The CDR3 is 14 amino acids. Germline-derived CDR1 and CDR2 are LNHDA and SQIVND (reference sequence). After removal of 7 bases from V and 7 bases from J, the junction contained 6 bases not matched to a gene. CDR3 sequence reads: CASNLQGGNSPLHF. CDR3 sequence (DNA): TGTGCCAGTAACCTACAGGGGGGAAATTCACCCCTCCACTTT.

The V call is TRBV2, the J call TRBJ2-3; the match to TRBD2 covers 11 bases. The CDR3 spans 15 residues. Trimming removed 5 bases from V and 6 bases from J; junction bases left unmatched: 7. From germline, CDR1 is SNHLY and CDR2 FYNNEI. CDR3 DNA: TGTGCCAGCAGTTATACTAGCGGGAGAGGTGATACGCAGTATTTT. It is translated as CASSYTSGRGDTQYF.

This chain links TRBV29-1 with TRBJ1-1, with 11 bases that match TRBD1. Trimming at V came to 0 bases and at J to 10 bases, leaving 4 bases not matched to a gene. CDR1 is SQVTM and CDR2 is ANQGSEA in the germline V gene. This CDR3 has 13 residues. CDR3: CSVEEGQGVRAFF. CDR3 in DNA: TGCAGCGTTGAAGAGGGACAGGGGGTTAGAGCTTTCTTT. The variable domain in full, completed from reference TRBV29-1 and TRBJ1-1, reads SAVISQKPSRDICQRGTSLTIQCQVDSQVTMMFWYRQQPGQSLTLIATANQGSEATYESGFVIDKFPISRPNLTFSTLTVSNMSPEDSSIYLCSVEEGQGVRAFFGQGTRLTVV.

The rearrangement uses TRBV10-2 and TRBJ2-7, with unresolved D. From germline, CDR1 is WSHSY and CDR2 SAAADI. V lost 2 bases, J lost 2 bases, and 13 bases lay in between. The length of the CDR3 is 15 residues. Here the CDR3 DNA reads TGCGCCAGCAGTGAGACTCCCGGGTCCCCCTACGAGCAGTACTTC. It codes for CASSETPGSPYEQYF.

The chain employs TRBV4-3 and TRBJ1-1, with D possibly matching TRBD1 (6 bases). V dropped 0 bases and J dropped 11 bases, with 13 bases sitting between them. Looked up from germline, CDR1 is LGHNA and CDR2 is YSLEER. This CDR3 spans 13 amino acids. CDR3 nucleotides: TGCGCCAGCAGCCAAGATCGAGGCCAGGGGGCTTTCTTT. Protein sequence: CASSQDRGQGAFF.

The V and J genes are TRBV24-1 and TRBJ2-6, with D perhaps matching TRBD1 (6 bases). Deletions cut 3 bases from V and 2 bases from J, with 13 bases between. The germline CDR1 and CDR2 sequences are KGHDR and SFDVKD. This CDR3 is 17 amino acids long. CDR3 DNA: TGTGCCACCAGTGATCCCAAATCAGGGGCTGGGGCCAACGTCCTGACTTTC. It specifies CATSDPKSGAGANVLTF.